This TCR beta chain was found in a study of CD8+CD57+ T cells in acquired aplastic anemia. Study background: Sorted CD4+ and CD8+ cells gave an average of roughly 3 ug of DNA. Whole-study results and caveats: Researchers report that approximately 28 CD8+ CDR3 sequences appeared in both patients and controls. No significant difference in CD8+ Simpson's diversity was found between patients and controls.

Previously, flow cytometry had revealed CD8+CD57+ cell expansion in the patients chosen for sequencing. Patients uniformly had severe acquired aplastic anemia. The V end was cut by 5 bases, the J end by 7 bases, with 9 bases between. The germline V gene has CDR1 DFQATT and CDR2 SNEGSKA (reference sequence). The CDR3 runs to 12 residues. According to the study, genomic DNA was the template for TCR beta VDJ and CDR3 profiling. TCRdb re-analysed the reads in MiXCR, keeping a single row per CDR3 protein. The sample contains 150,000 to 200,000 distinct CDR3 sequences, 40% to 60% of which appear only once. With regard to this clonotype: Its antigen remains unknown.

The chain uses TRBV20-1 and TRBJ1-6; no definite D call. Sequencing input: sorted CD4+, CD8+, or CD8+CD57+ T cells (not recorded which) from PBMCs. This TCR was recovered from a human donor with aplastic anemia. The CDR3 loop reads CSAPQGNSPLHF. The DNA for the CDR3 is TGCAGTGCTCCTCAAGGGAATTCACCCCTCCACTTT.